The source of this T cell receptor beta chain is a study of blood T cell repertoires in COVID-19. Across the whole study: The United States, Italy and Spain provided the acute and convalescent COVID-19 samples. T cells, B-cell-depleted T cells, or PBMCs provided the cDNA or gDNA that served as material.

Per the original data handling: By means of reference gene primer amplification, nucleated cell counts were estimated. The table came from immunoSEQ multiplex PCR; TCRdb's copy has only in-frame clones and leaves some out. The V and J calls and clone size are taken from that table; D and trimming were inferred from the DNA. The sample includes under 250,000 clones, about 86% of them seen just once. Germline values: CDR1 MNHNS, CDR2 SASEGT. CDR3 length equals 15 residues. V was pared by 3 bases and J by 0 bases, with 9 bases between. This sequence was found in an elderly man with acute or convalescent COVID-19. Specimen: peripheral blood. The V gene is TRBV6-1, the J gene TRBJ1-5; D not certain. The CDR3 DNA follows: TGTGCCAGCAGTGAGGACTACTATAGCAATCAGCCCCAGCATTTT. This encodes CASSEDYYSNQPQHF.